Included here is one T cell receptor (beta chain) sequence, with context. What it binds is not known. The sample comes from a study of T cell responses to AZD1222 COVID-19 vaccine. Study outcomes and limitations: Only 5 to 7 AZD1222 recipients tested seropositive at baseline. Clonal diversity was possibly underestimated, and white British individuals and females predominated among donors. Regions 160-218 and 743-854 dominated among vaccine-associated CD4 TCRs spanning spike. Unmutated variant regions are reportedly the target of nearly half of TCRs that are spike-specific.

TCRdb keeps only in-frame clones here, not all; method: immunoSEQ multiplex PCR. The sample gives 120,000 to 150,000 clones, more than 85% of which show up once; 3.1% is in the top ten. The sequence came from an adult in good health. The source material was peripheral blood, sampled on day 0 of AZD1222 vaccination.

The CDR3 region has the DNA TGTGCCAGCAGTGGGGCCGGGACTAGCGTACATCTAGCCAAAAACATTCAGTACTTC. It translates to CASSGAGTSVHLAKNIQYF. V and J are TRBV6-1 and TRBJ2-4; TRBD2 aligns across 10 bases. This CDR3 is 19 amino acids long. The junction had 12 bases not matched to a gene; V was cut back by 4 bases and J by 0 bases. The germline gives CDR1 MNHNS, CDR2 SASEGT.